The rows below give T cell receptor beta chains drawn from one sample of a study of shared clonotypes between healthy human individuals. The data were produced by immunoSEQ multiplex PCR, yet TCRdb's version contains in-frame clones alone and is incomplete. This sample has 2.3 million or so clones, with approximately 95% found just once. The sample was naive CD4+ T cells from PBMCs. The receptors were gathered from a man younger than 35 in good health. Some clones in this sample may be carry-over from other donors' samples. CDR3s include the opening cysteine and the closing phenylalanine or tryptophan. A D gene is named only where the DNA matches it firmly. Clone size appears in some rows only: once, few, many, or a class for an expanded clone.

d_call: NA
j_call: TRBJ2-4
v_call: TRBV6-1
clone_size: NA
cdr3_length: 14
cdr3_nt: TGTGCCAGCAGGGGGACACCAACCAAAAACATTCAGTACTTC
cdr3_aa: CASRGTPTKNIQYF

d_call: NA
j_call: TRBJ1-4
v_call: TRBV6-1
clone_size: NA
cdr3_length: 15
cdr3_nt: TGTGCCAGCAGGGCCAGGGCCACAACTAATGAAAAACTGTTTTTT
cdr3_aa: CASRARATTNEKLFF

d_call: NA
j_call: TRBJ1-5
v_call: TRBV6-6
clone_size: NA
cdr3_length: 14
cdr3_nt: TGTGCCAGCAGTTCCACAGGGATAAGGGAGCCCCAGCATTTT
cdr3_aa: CASSSTGIREPQHF

d_call: NA
j_call: TRBJ1-1
v_call: TRBV5-1
clone_size: NA
cdr3_length: 16
cdr3_nt: TGCGCCAGCAGCTTGGTCGCGCGACAGGCTAACACTGAAGCTTTCTTT
cdr3_aa: CASSLVARQANTEAFF

d_call: NA
j_call: TRBJ2-4
v_call: TRBV4-2
clone_size: NA
cdr3_length: 17
cdr3_nt: TGTGCCAGCAGCCAAGAGAGACGGATACTAGCCAAAAACATTCAGTACTTC
cdr3_aa: CASSQERRILAKNIQYF

d_call: NA
j_call: TRBJ2-7
v_call: TRBV9
clone_size: NA
cdr3_length: 15
cdr3_nt: TGTGCCAGCAGCGTAGATGGGACAAACGCCTACGAGCAGTACTTC
cdr3_aa: CASSVDGTNAYEQYF

d_call: NA
j_call: TRBJ2-3
v_call: TRBV7-9
clone_size: once
cdr3_length: 13
cdr3_nt: TGTGCCAGCAGCTTTGGAGGCACAGATACGCAGTATTTT
cdr3_aa: CASSFGGTDTQYF

d_call: NA
j_call: TRBJ1-1
v_call: TRBV6-5
clone_size: few
cdr3_length: 15
cdr3_nt: TGTGCCAGCAGTTACTCGACTGCGGTGAACACTGAAGCTTTCTTT
cdr3_aa: CASSYSTAVNTEAFF

d_call: TRBD2
j_call: TRBJ2-2
v_call: TRBV6-4
clone_size: NA
cdr3_length: 15
cdr3_nt: TGTGCCAGCAGTGTCGGGGTAGCGGGATCCGGGGAGCTGTTTTTT
cdr3_aa: CASSVGVAGSGELFF

d_call: TRBD2
j_call: TRBJ2-7
v_call: TRBV18
clone_size: NA
cdr3_length: 15
cdr3_nt: TGTGCCAGCTCACTGAATCTAGCGGTTCCCTACGAGCAGTACTTC
cdr3_aa: CASSLNLAVPYEQYF

d_call: NA
j_call: TRBJ2-5
v_call: TRBV28
clone_size: NA
cdr3_length: 19
cdr3_nt: TGTGCCAGCAGCCGCGGGTCGCTACAGGGTGGAAAGGCAGGAGAGACCCAGTACTTC
cdr3_aa: CASSRGSLQGGKAGETQYF

d_call: TRBD2
j_call: TRBJ2-7
v_call: TRBV28
clone_size: NA
cdr3_length: 16
cdr3_nt: TGTGCCAGCAAAACTAGCGGGGGGGGTAACTCCTACGAGCAGTACTTC
cdr3_aa: CASKTSGGGNSYEQYF

d_call: NA
j_call: TRBJ2-1
v_call: TRBV27
clone_size: NA
cdr3_length: 15
cdr3_nt: TGTGCCAGCAGTGTGGGGGATCTCTCCTACAATGAGCAGTTCTTC
cdr3_aa: CASSVGDLSYNEQFF

d_call: NA
j_call: TRBJ2-7
v_call: TRBV15
clone_size: NA
cdr3_length: 15
cdr3_nt: TGTGCCACCAGCTTAGGTCAGGACATCGCCTACGAGCAGTACTTC
cdr3_aa: CATSLGQDIAYEQYF

d_call: TRBD1
j_call: TRBJ2-5
v_call: TRBV6-6
clone_size: NA
cdr3_length: 16
cdr3_nt: TGTGCCAGCAGTTCGATAAGACAGGGGGCATCAGAGACCCAGTACTTC
cdr3_aa: CASSSIRQGASETQYF

d_call: NA
j_call: TRBJ2-7
v_call: TRBV11-2
clone_size: once
cdr3_length: 16
cdr3_nt: TGTGCCAGCAGCTTAGTCGGAGGTTCAAGCTCCTACGAGCAGTACTTC
cdr3_aa: CASSLVGGSSSYEQYF

d_call: NA
j_call: TRBJ2-2
v_call: TRBV7-2
clone_size: NA
cdr3_length: 14
cdr3_nt: TGTGCCAGCAGCTTAGGTGGCTCCACCGGGGAGCTGTTTTTT
cdr3_aa: CASSLGGSTGELFF

d_call: NA
j_call: TRBJ2-3
v_call: TRBV9
clone_size: NA
cdr3_length: 15
cdr3_nt: TGTGCCAGCAGCCCCCGGGTCACCGTCACAGATACGCAGTATTTT
cdr3_aa: CASSPRVTVTDTQYF

d_call: NA
j_call: TRBJ1-1
v_call: TRBV7-2
clone_size: NA
cdr3_length: 13
cdr3_nt: TGTGCCAGCAGCGTAATCAGGGTTTCTGAAGCTTTCTTT
cdr3_aa: CASSVIRVSEAFF

d_call: TRBD1
j_call: TRBJ1-2
v_call: TRBV28
clone_size: once
cdr3_length: 14
cdr3_nt: TGTGCCAGCAGTCCCCCCGAACAGGGGGGTGGCTACACCTTC
cdr3_aa: CASSPPEQGGGYTF

d_call: NA
j_call: TRBJ1-5
v_call: TRBV2
clone_size: NA
cdr3_length: 12
cdr3_nt: TGTGCCAGCAGAGACTGGGGTCAGCCCCAGCATTTT
cdr3_aa: CASRDWGQPQHF

d_call: NA
j_call: TRBJ1-3
v_call: TRBV28
clone_size: NA
cdr3_length: 14
cdr3_nt: TGTGCCAGCAGTTTTTCCGGCTCTGGCTACACCATATATTTT
cdr3_aa: CASSFSGSGYTIYF

d_call: NA
j_call: TRBJ2-4
v_call: TRBV5-1
clone_size: NA
cdr3_length: 14
cdr3_nt: TGCGCCAGCAGCAAGGACAGCTCCAAAAACATTCAGTACTTC
cdr3_aa: CASSKDSSKNIQYF

d_call: NA
j_call: TRBJ1-3
v_call: TRBV5-1
clone_size: NA
cdr3_length: 17
cdr3_nt: TGCGCCAGCAGCTTGGGTCCGCAGGGGCTCTCTGGAAACACCATATATTTT
cdr3_aa: CASSLGPQGLSGNTIYF

d_call: NA
j_call: TRBJ2-3
v_call: TRBV4-1
clone_size: NA
cdr3_length: 16
cdr3_nt: TGCGCCAGCAGCCTGCCTCCTGGCGTCGGTGGGAATACGCAGTATTTT
cdr3_aa: CASSLPPGVGGNTQYF

d_call: TRBD2
j_call: TRBJ2-7
v_call: TRBV28
clone_size: NA
cdr3_length: 15
cdr3_nt: TGTGCCAGCAGCCCTCCGGGACTAGCATGGTACGAGCAGTACTTC
cdr3_aa: CASSPPGLAWYEQYF

d_call: TRBD2
j_call: TRBJ2-2
v_call: TRBV7-3
clone_size: once
cdr3_length: 19
cdr3_nt: TGTGCCAGCAGCTTAGGAGGGACTAGCGGGATGTTGGTGTCCGGGGAGCTGTTTTTT
cdr3_aa: CASSLGGTSGMLVSGELFF

d_call: TRBD1
j_call: TRBJ1-1
v_call: TRBV19
clone_size: NA
cdr3_length: 14
cdr3_nt: TGTGCCAGCCGTAGAGGGGGCGGGTTCACTGAAGCTTTCTTT
cdr3_aa: CASRRGGGFTEAFF

d_call: NA
j_call: TRBJ1-5
v_call: TRBV18
clone_size: once
cdr3_length: 15
cdr3_nt: TGTGCCAGCTCCCCCTCCGTGGGGGGCGACCAGCCCCAGCATTTT
cdr3_aa: CASSPSVGGDQPQHF

d_call: NA
j_call: TRBJ2-3
v_call: TRBV9
clone_size: NA
cdr3_length: 14
cdr3_nt: TGTGCCAGCAGCGTAGACCGCCCGGGGGATACGCAGTATTTT
cdr3_aa: CASSVDRPGDTQYF

d_call: TRBD1
j_call: TRBJ1-4
v_call: TRBV5-1
clone_size: NA
cdr3_length: 15
cdr3_nt: TGCGCCAGCAGCTATGGACAGGGGGCTGATGAAAAACTGTTTTTT
cdr3_aa: CASSYGQGADEKLFF

d_call: TRBD1
j_call: TRBJ2-1
v_call: TRBV7-9
clone_size: NA
cdr3_length: 15
cdr3_nt: TGTGCCAGCAGCAAGACAGGGGACATTTACAATGAGCAGTTCTTC
cdr3_aa: CASSKTGDIYNEQFF